The following is a T cell receptor beta chain sequence with its context. Antigen specificity is unknown. The germline V gene encodes CDR1 MNHNS and CDR2 SASEGT. The CDR3 extends over 15 amino acids. The ends were cut back, 3 bases at V and 7 bases at J, with 13 bases in the middle. Profiled with immunoSEQ multiplex PCR; TCRdb holds only in-frame clones, not every one. The table records fewer than 500,000 clones, about three quarters of them present only once. The data belong to a study of shared clonotypes between healthy human individuals. Only Caucasian adults living in Nashville, Tennessee served as donors. Samples left unsorted employed approximately 83 million PBMCs for genomic DNA. Study results and limitations: Collection of samples was limited to blood; tissue repertoires likely differ.

The receptor was derived from a woman aged 40 to 50 in good health. Some clones in this sample may be carry-over from other donors' samples. The J gene is TRBJ1-6, the V gene TRBV6-1; tentatively, D is TRBD1 (5 bases). The sequencing sample was made of PBMCs. CDR3 nucleotides: TGTGCCAGCAGTGAGTCGCAGGGCGACAATTCACCCCTCCACTTT. Its translation is CASSESQGDNSPLHF.